This T cell receptor (beta chain) emerged from a study of identical twins. Each CDR3 protein is one row after TCRdb ran MiXCR on the 5' RACE reads. Of about 920,000 distinct CDR3 sequences in the sample, roughly an eighth are singletons; the top ten hold 1.5% to 2%. The CDR3 has 16 residues. The ends were cut back, 1 base at V and 0 bases at J, with 12 bases in the middle. CDR1 and CDR2 from the germline V gene are SEHNR and FQNEAQ (reference sequence). These records were also assigned to another study, of yellow fever vaccine responses in identical twins.

The sequencing input was PBMCs. This chain connects TRBV7-9 to TRBJ2-5; D gene ambiguous. The TCR originated in a woman younger than 35 in good health. This CDR3 is CASSLGLAQYQETQYF. In nucleotides, the CDR3 is TGTGCCAGCAGCTTAGGCTTGGCTCAGTACCAAGAGACCCAGTACTTC.